The present entry profiles one T cell receptor (beta chain) with its context. What it binds is not known. Generated by immunoSEQ multiplex PCR, the TCRdb table keeps only in-frame clones and is missing some. Altogether about 200,000 clones are present, over 85% being singletons, with the ten largest covering over 0.95%. These data come from a study of T cell responses to AZD1222 COVID-19 vaccine. Study conclusions and caveats: Researchers took repertoire samples only after the peak T cell response had come. AZD1222 recipients seropositive at baseline numbered only 5 or 6.

Second-dose schedules of about 4 or about 12 weeks were combined. Germline V gives CDR1 MNHEY, CDR2 SVGAGI. Germline trimming cut 6 bases from V and 3 bases from J; bases unmatched to any gene: 7. The CDR3 is made up of 14 amino acids. Sequences were derived from peripheral blood, sampled 28 days after the second AZD1222 dose. The chain is built from TRBV6-5 and TRBJ1-2, with 7 bases aligning to TRBD1. The TCR originated in an adult who received the AZD1222 COVID-19 vaccine. The CDR3 reads CASSWGQRDYGYTF. The CDR3 DNA reads as TGTGCCAGCAGCTGGGGACAGCGAGACTATGGCTACACCTTC.